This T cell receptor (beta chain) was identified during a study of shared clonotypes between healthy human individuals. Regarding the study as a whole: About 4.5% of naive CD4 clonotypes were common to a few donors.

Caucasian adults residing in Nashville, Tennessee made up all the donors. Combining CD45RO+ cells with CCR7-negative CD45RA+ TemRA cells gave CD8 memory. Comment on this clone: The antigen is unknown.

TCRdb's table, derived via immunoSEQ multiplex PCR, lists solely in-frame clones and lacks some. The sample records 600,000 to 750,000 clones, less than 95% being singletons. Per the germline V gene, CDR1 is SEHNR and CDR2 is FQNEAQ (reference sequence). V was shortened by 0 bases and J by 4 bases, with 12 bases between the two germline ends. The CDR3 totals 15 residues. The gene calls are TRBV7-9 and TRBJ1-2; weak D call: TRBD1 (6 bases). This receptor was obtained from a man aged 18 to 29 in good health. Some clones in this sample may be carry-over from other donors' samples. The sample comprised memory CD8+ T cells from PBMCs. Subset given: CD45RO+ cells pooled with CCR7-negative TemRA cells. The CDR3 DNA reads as TGTGCCAGCAGCTTAGCCACACAGGGCCTCTATGGCTACACCTTC. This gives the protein CASSLATQGLYGYTF.